This T cell receptor beta chain was documented in a study of T-cell reconstitution after alpha-beta-depleted transplantation in children. Germline CDR1 is KGHSH and CDR2 is LQKENI. This CDR3 contains 13 residues. Note on this clonotype: Its specificity is unknown. Germline and junction disagree at one end, which may indicate a read error.

Study observations and caveats: One year after transplant, T-cell counts and diversity came mostly from newly produced T cells. Surviving thymic progenitors and recipient T cells were the source of high TCRbeta diversity at day 60 in some patients. Where alpha-beta T cells came from about two months after transplant was reportedly several hundred expanded graft clones.

Researchers prepared the TCRbeta library using unique molecular identifiers, the study reports. TCRdb passed the PCR reads through MiXCR, listing each CDR3 protein once. The sample consists of around 450,000 distinct CDR3 sequences, more than 9% of them appearing once. The chain joins TRBV18 to TRBJ2-1, with a tentative D call TRBD2 (6 bases). This clonotype was sampled from a child aged 2 to 10 with inherited bone marrow failure, due to receive a stem cell transplant. This specimen was PBMCs, taken before TCRalphabeta/CD19-depleted stem cell transplant. CDR3 sequence (DNA): TGTGCCAGCTCACCATCACTAGCCGATGAGCAGTCCTTC. Amino acid sequence: CASSPSLADEQSF.